This entry describes one T cell receptor (beta chain). What it binds is not known. Profiling relied on immunoSEQ multiplex PCR, and the TCRdb table lists in-frame clones only, not all of them. The sample contains tens of thousands of clones, approximately 79% of which appear only once. The data were taken from a study of OX40 agonist ivuxolimab in advanced cancers. Study in general: Across the patients, intravenous ivuxolimab was delivered every 2 weeks at 0.01 to 10 mg/kg. Having had anti-PD-1, anti-PD-L1 or anti-CTLA-4 therapy before was allowed, and more than 35% had some. Whole-study results and caveats: Partial responders treated at 0.1-3.0 mg/kg exhibited clonal expansion among the lowest measured.

Systemic immunosuppression or a history of autoimmune disease excluded patients. V gave up 7 bases and J gave up 3 bases, with 12 bases separating them. CDR3 length equals 14 residues. Germline V gives CDR1 MNHEY, CDR2 SMNVEV (reference sequence). The chain carries TRBV27 and TRBJ1-4, with D tentatively TRBD1 (5 bases). The starting material was CD4+ or CD8+ T cells sorted from blood, obtained in a trial of the OX40 agonist ivuxolimab. This clonotype originated in an adult with an advanced solid tumor such as melanoma, head and neck, liver or kidney cancer. The CDR3 reads CASTRWDPNEKLFF. The CDR3 DNA is TGTGCCAGCACTCGGTGGGACCCTAATGAAAAACTGTTTTTT.